The next 26 T cell receptor beta chains were all read from a single sample in a study of neurological immune-mediated disorders. TCRdb passed the 5' RACE reads through MiXCR, listing each CDR3 protein once. The profile shows 65,000 to 90,000 distinct CDR3 sequences, 10% of them singletons. Sequencing was done on a sample of PBMCs. These receptors all stem from a man aged 35 to 55 in good health.

This clonotype has ten or more counts. The J gene is TRBJ2-1, the V gene TRBV5-1, with D uncertain. Trimming took off 5 bases at V and 0 bases at J, with 9 bases between the two ends. Per germline, CDR1 SGHRS and CDR2 YFSETQ. This CDR3 spans 14 amino acids. In nucleotides, the CDR3 is TGCGCCAGCAGACGGATTAGCTCCTACAATGAGCAGTTCTTC. It is translated as CASRRISSYNEQFF.

This clonotype came up many times. The V and J genes are TRBV11-2 and TRBJ2-7, with unresolved D. The CDR3 spans 12 residues. With 2 bases removed from V and 7 bases from J, the gap between germline ends came to 9 bases. Germline V lookup: CDR1 SGHAT, CDR2 FQNNGV. The CDR3 nucleotides read TGTGCCAGCAGCTTAATGGGTCAGGAGCAGTACTTC. It encodes CASSLMGQEQYF.

This clonotype was seen many times. The V call is TRBV9, the J call TRBJ2-1, with 7 bases identical to TRBD2. Trimming at V came to 4 bases and at J to 0 bases, leaving 4 bases not matched to a gene. There are 15 residues in the CDR3. Germline assignment: CDR1 SGDLS and CDR2 YYNGEE. The CDR3 is CASSPLADSYNEQFF. Here the CDR3 DNA reads TGTGCCAGCAGCCCCCTAGCGGACTCCTACAATGAGCAGTTCTTC.

V is TRBV2 and J is TRBJ2-5; D perhaps matches TRBD1 (6 bases). The germline V gene has CDR1 SNHLY and CDR2 FYNNEI. The CDR3 sequence is 14 residues long. Between the trimmed V and J ends, which lost 5 bases and 1 base, there was a span of 11 bases. CDR3 sequence: CASSSRDTQETQYF. CDR3 DNA: TGTGCCAGCAGTAGCCGGGACACCCAAGAGACCCAGTACTTC.

This clonotype has a count of ten or more. This chain links TRBV9 with TRBJ2-5, with D hard to call. V was pared by 2 bases and J by 0 bases, with 17 bases between. The germline CDR1 and CDR2 sequences are SGDLS and YYNGEE. This CDR3 has 17 residues. CDR3: CASSVSPGSANQETQYF. Here the CDR3 DNA reads TGTGCCAGCAGCGTGAGCCCCGGGTCGGCGAACCAAGAGACCCAGTACTTC.

Many counts were recorded for this clonotype. The V gene is TRBV29-1, the J gene TRBJ1-2, with D hard to call. Germline assignment: CDR1 SQVTM and CDR2 ANQGSEA. The V and J ends lost 3 bases and 5 bases respectively, with 1 base between them. The CDR3 length is 9 residues. The CDR3 protein is CSVEYGYTF. As DNA, the CDR3 is TGCAGCGTTGAGTATGGCTACACCTTC.

Many counts were recorded for this clonotype. The CDR3 loop is CASSPGDNGAGELFF. In nucleotides, the CDR3 is TGTGCCAGCTCACCAGGGGACAATGGAGCCGGGGAGCTGTTTTTT. This chain uses TRBV18 with TRBJ2-2, with D tentatively TRBD1 (6 bases). V was shortened by 2 bases and J by 6 bases, with 13 bases between the two germline ends. Per the germline V gene, CDR1 is KGHSH and CDR2 is LQKENI. The CDR3 is made up of 15 amino acids.

This clonotype was picked up many times. V usage is TRBV24-1 and J usage is TRBJ2-5; D remains unclear. The V end was cut by 4 bases, the J end by 5 bases, with 10 bases between. CDR1 KGHDR and CDR2 SFDVKD come from the germline V gene. There are 13 residues in the CDR3. The CDR3 is CATSDGFRETQYF. Here the CDR3 DNA reads TGTGCCACCAGTGACGGCTTTCGGGAGACCCAGTACTTC.

This clonotype was counted many times. V and J are TRBV7-3 and TRBJ2-2; D is unclear. This CDR3 has 12 residues. Germline V CDR1 and CDR2: SGHTA, FQGTGA. Trimming removed 5 bases at V and 6 bases at J, with 7 bases between. CDR3 coding DNA: TGTGCCAGCAGCCCCAGTTCCGGGGAGCTGTTTTTT. It yields the protein CASSPSSGELFF.

This clonotype was recorded at least ten times. The chain is built from TRBV5-1 and TRBJ1-1, with a weak D call TRBD1 (6 bases). CDR1 and CDR2 (germline): SGHRS, YFSETQ. V dropped 4 bases and J dropped 2 bases, with 15 bases sitting between them. This CDR3 has 15 residues. The DNA for the CDR3 is TGCGCCAGCAGCCCTTTGAGACAGGAAAACACTGAAGCTTTCTTT. It encodes CASSPLRQENTEAFF.

This clonotype showed up just a few times. The chain uses TRBV5-1 and TRBJ2-5, with a weak D call TRBD1 (5 bases). Germline lookup yields CDR1 SGHRS and CDR2 YFSETQ. The CDR3 has 14 residues. V gave up 2 bases and J gave up 2 bases, with 10 bases separating them. The CDR3 nucleotides read TGCGCCAGCAGCTTCGCGTCAGGGCAAGAGACCCAGTACTTC. This encodes CASSFASGQETQYF. The whole variable domain, remainder taken from reference TRBV5-1 and TRBJ2-5, is KAGVTQTPRYLIKTRGQQVTLSCSPISGHRSVSWYQQTPGQGLQFLFEYFSETQRNKGNFPGRFSGRQFSNSRSEMNVSTLELGDSALYLCASSFASGQETQYFGPGTRLLVL.

This clonotype was counted many times. The chain combines TRBV20-1 with TRBJ1-1, with D possibly being TRBD1 (5 bases). V shed 6 bases and J shed 3 bases, with 11 bases lying between them. The V gene's germline CDR1 is DFQATT and CDR2 SNEGSKA (reference sequence). This CDR3 has 12 amino acids. CDR3: CSAGEVDTEAFF. CDR3 coding DNA: TGCAGTGCGGGGGAGGTGGACACTGAAGCTTTCTTT.

The sample holds many counts of this clonotype. This chain connects TRBV27 to TRBJ1-1; 10 positions match TRBD1. Germline trimming cut 5 bases from V and 10 bases from J; bases unmatched to any gene: 13. This CDR3 spans 15 amino acids. In germline, CDR1 is MNHEY, CDR2 SMNVEV (reference sequence). Here the CDR3 DNA reads TGTGCCAGCAGTGCAGACAGGGGGCAGAGCTTACGAGCTTTCTTT. Amino acid sequence: CASSADRGQSLRAFF.

This chain links TRBV5-1 with TRBJ2-5, with 7 positions matching TRBD1. V shed 0 bases and J 1 base; nucleotides not matched to a gene: 3. Germline lookup yields CDR1 SGHRS and CDR2 YFSETQ. This CDR3 is built from 15 residues. CDR3 protein: CASSLEGAGQETQYF. In DNA form, the CDR3 reads TGCGCCAGCAGCTTGGAGGGGGCCGGCCAAGAGACCCAGTACTTC. Full variable domain (outside the CDR3, taken from reference TRBV5-1 and TRBJ2-5): KAGVTQTPRYLIKTRGQQVTLSCSPISGHRSVSWYQQTPGQGLQFLFEYFSETQRNKGNFPGRFSGRQFSNSRSEMNVSTLELGDSALYLCASSLEGAGQETQYFGPGTRLLVL.

This clonotype was observed a few times. This CDR3 reads CSARESGRAADTQYF. The CDR3 DNA is TGCAGTGCTAGGGAGAGCGGGAGGGCCGCCGATACGCAGTATTTT. The chain couples TRBV20-1 to TRBJ2-3, with 10 bases matching TRBD2. The ends lost 3 bases at V and 6 bases at J; junction bases unmatched: 9. This CDR3 contains 15 residues. CDR1 and CDR2 from the germline V gene are DFQATT and SNEGSKA (reference sequence).

This clonotype was observed at least ten times. The rearrangement joins TRBV12-3 or TRBV12-4 to TRBJ1-1, with no clear D. Trimming pared 7 bases from V and 1 base from J, leaving 16 bases between. The CDR3 is 15 residues long. The CDR3 DNA is TGTGCCAGCACTTATATGGGGTTGTCGAACACTGAAGCTTTCTTT. Its translation: CASTYMGLSNTEAFF.

This clonotype was observed at least ten times. This chain joins TRBV4-2 and TRBJ1-2; unclear D gene. The CDR3 has 14 amino acids. The V and J ends lost 0 bases and 3 bases respectively, with 8 bases between them. CDR1 is LGHNA, CDR2 YNFKEQ, per germline. The CDR3 region is CASSQEARDYGYTF. The CDR3 coding sequence is TGTGCCAGCAGCCAAGAGGCGAGGGACTATGGCTACACCTTC.

In its sample, this clonotype was seen many times. The rearrangement links TRBV6-5 to TRBJ2-5; a possible D gene is TRBD1 (6 bases). The V end was cut by 6 bases, the J end by 2 bases, with 19 bases between. CDR1 MNHEY and CDR2 SVGAGI come from the germline V gene. The CDR3 covers 16 residues. The CDR3, as DNA: TGTGCCAGCAGCAGATTAGCCGGGACACCTCAAGAGACCCAGTACTTC. It translates to CASSRLAGTPQETQYF.

In its sample, this clonotype was seen a few times. This chain joins TRBV7-8 and TRBJ1-1, with 8 bases aligning to TRBD1. This CDR3 is built from 18 residues. The V segment lost 4 bases and the J segment 0 bases; nucleotides outside the gene matches: 13. The germline CDR1 and CDR2 sequences are SGHVS and FQNEAQ. The CDR3 nucleotides are TGTGCCAGCAGCTCCCCCCGGCCAGGGGGCTGGGTGAACACTGAAGCTTTCTTT. Translating it yields CASSSPRPGGWVNTEAFF. Full variable domain (missing parts from reference TRBV7-8 and TRBJ1-1): GAGVSQSPRYKVAKRGQDVALRCDPISGHVSLFWYQQALGQGPEFLTYFQNEAQLDKSGLPSDRFFAERPEGSVSTLKIQRTQQEDSAVYLCASSSPRPGGWVNTEAFFGQGTRLTVV.

This clonotype was observed at least ten times. The chain joins TRBV7-2 to TRBJ1-2; D unclear. V lost 2 bases, J lost 2 bases, and 0 bases lay in between. CDR3 length: 11 amino acids. Germline CDR1 and CDR2: SGHTA and FQGNSA. The CDR3 is CASSLNYGYTF. CDR3 DNA: TGTGCCAGCAGCTTAAACTATGGCTACACCTTC.

Many counts were recorded for this clonotype. The chain uses TRBV6-5 and TRBJ1-5; D gene uncertain. Germline values: CDR1 MNHEY, CDR2 SVGAGI. The ends were cut back, 2 bases at V and 0 bases at J, with 2 bases in the middle. The CDR3 covers 13 residues. The CDR3 bases are TGTGCCAGCAGTTACAGTAGCAATCAGCCCCAGCATTTT. Amino acids: CASSYSSNQPQHF.

Many counts were recorded for this clonotype. The rearrangement links TRBV9 to TRBJ2-7; 10 bases fit TRBD1. CDR3 length: 14 amino acids. The V and J ends lost 4 bases and 6 bases, in that order; junction bases with no gene match: 7. Germline-derived CDR1 and CDR2 are SGDLS and YYNGEE. The CDR3 bases are TGTGCCAGCAGCCCCCAAGGGACAGGGGTCGAGCAGTACTTC. Residues: CASSPQGTGVEQYF.

This clonotype has ten or more counts. The rearrangement joins TRBV7-9 to TRBJ1-1; TRBD1 is a possible D gene (6 bases). CDR1 is SEHNR and CDR2 is FQNEAQ in the germline V gene (reference sequence). Trimming pared 1 base from V and 2 bases from J, leaving 11 bases between. The CDR3 is 15 amino acids. DNA of the CDR3: TGTGCCAGCAGCTTAGGGGACAAGTTTAACACTGAAGCTTTCTTT. Protein: CASSLGDKFNTEAFF.

This clonotype was seen at least ten times. The rearrangement links TRBV5-5 to TRBJ2-5, with 14 bases lining up with TRBD2. The CDR3 sequence is 17 residues long. Unmatched junction bases numbered 6, after V lost 0 bases and J lost 5 bases. CDR1 and CDR2 (germline): SGHKS, YYEKEE (reference sequence). CDR3 bases: TGTGCCAGCAGCTTGGCGACTAGCGGGGGGGCCCGGGAGACCCAGTACTTC. Protein product: CASSLATSGGARETQYF.

This clonotype was seen many times. The chain carries TRBV3-1 and TRBJ1-1; no clear D. CDR3 size: 14 residues. Per germline, CDR1 LGHDT and CDR2 YNNKEL (reference sequence). V shed 1 base and J shed 8 bases, with 14 bases lying between them. The CDR3 DNA follows: TGTGCCAGCAGCCAAGGCGTCAGGAGAACGGAAGCTTTCTTT. Translating gives CASSQGVRRTEAFF.

This clonotype came up many times. The chain uses TRBV20-1 and TRBJ2-4; 12 nucleotides match TRBD2. This CDR3 has 15 amino acids. Unmatched junction bases numbered 7, after V lost 1 base and J lost 9 bases. Germline V gene sequence: CDR1 DFQATT, CDR2 SNEGSKA (reference sequence). The CDR3 nucleotides are TGCAGTGCTAGAGTGACTAGCGGGAGAGGGGGCATTCAGTACTTC. Amino acids: CSARVTSGRGGIQYF.